This is a list of T cell receptor beta chains from one sample in a study of blood T cell repertoires in COVID-19. The method was immunoSEQ multiplex PCR; TCRdb's version includes in-frame clones alone and lacks a portion of them. The table has some 71,000 clones, roughly 88% seen once. The sequenced sample was peripheral blood. The receptors shown here come from a woman aged 50 to 60 with acute or convalescent COVID-19. Each CDR3 is given with its conserved first and last residue. Each record gives: clone size, V gene, D gene, J gene, CDR3 DNA, CDR3 protein. D genes are given only for firm matches. Rows give clone size only sometimes, using once, few, many, or a class for an expanded clone.

clone size: -
V gene: TRBV6-4
D gene: TRBD1
J gene: TRBJ1-2
CDR3 DNA: TGTGCCAGCAGTCATACAGGGGGCGCGGGCTATGGCTACACCTTC
CDR3 protein: CASSHTGGAGYGYTF

clone size: -
V gene: TRBV19
D gene: -
J gene: TRBJ1-4
CDR3 DNA: TGTGCCAGTAGTATCCCCGACCGGGGCAGGGGAGAAAAACTGTTTTTT
CDR3 protein: CASSIPDRGRGEKLFF

clone size: -
V gene: TRBV18
D gene: -
J gene: TRBJ2-3
CDR3 DNA: TGTGCCAGCTCACCTCAACAGGGAAACTCAGATACGCAGTATTTT
CDR3 protein: CASSPQQGNSDTQYF

clone size: -
V gene: TRBV6-5
D gene: -
J gene: TRBJ2-3
CDR3 DNA: TGTGCCAGCAGTTACTCGAGCCGCCAAACGCAGTATTTT
CDR3 protein: CASSYSSRQTQYF

clone size: -
V gene: TRBV19
D gene: TRBD1
J gene: TRBJ1-2
CDR3 DNA: TGTGCCAGTAGTTTCCGGGACAGGGGCGTGACCTTC
CDR3 protein: CASSFRDRGVTF

clone size: -
V gene: TRBV6-2/TRBV6-3
D gene: TRBD2
J gene: TRBJ2-5
CDR3 DNA: TGTGCCAGCAGTTACTCGCGGGGGGGCAGGTCGTCCTATCGGGAGACCCAGTACTTC
CDR3 protein: CASSYSRGGRSSYRETQYF

clone size: -
V gene: TRBV11-2
D gene: TRBD2
J gene: TRBJ2-5
CDR3 DNA: TGTGCCAGCAGCTTAGATCGGGGGGGGGCGGCACAAGAGACCCAGTACTTC
CDR3 protein: CASSLDRGGAAQETQYF

clone size: -
V gene: TRBV18
D gene: -
J gene: TRBJ1-1
CDR3 DNA: TGTGCCAGCTCACCACTCGACAGTATGAACACTGAAGCTTTCTTT
CDR3 protein: CASSPLDSMNTEAFF

clone size: -
V gene: TRBV4-1
D gene: TRBD1
J gene: TRBJ1-2
CDR3 DNA: TGCGCCAGCAGCCAAACCCATGACAGGGGGAAGACTAACTATGGCTACACCTTC
CDR3 protein: CASSQTHDRGKTNYGYTF

clone size: -
V gene: TRBV7-6
D gene: TRBD1
J gene: TRBJ1-5
CDR3 DNA: TGTGCCAGCAGCCCTGGGACAGGGGGTTCCATTCAGCCCCAGCATTTT
CDR3 protein: CASSPGTGGSIQPQHF

clone size: once
V gene: TRBV5-5
D gene: TRBD1
J gene: TRBJ1-2
CDR3 DNA: TGTGCCAGCAGCTACTCGTGGGACAGGGGAACCTATGGCTACACCTTC
CDR3 protein: CASSYSWDRGTYGYTF

clone size: -
V gene: TRBV14
D gene: -
J gene: TRBJ2-1
CDR3 DNA: TGTGCCAGCAGCCAGATACAGGGTCGCAATGAGCAGTTCTTC
CDR3 protein: CASSQIQGRNEQFF

clone size: -
V gene: TRBV29-1
D gene: TRBD2
J gene: TRBJ2-1
CDR3 DNA: TGCAGCGTTGAACCAATAGCGGGTGGGGGCTACAATGAGCAGTTCTTC
CDR3 protein: CSVEPIAGGGYNEQFF

clone size: -
V gene: TRBV6-5
D gene: -
J gene: TRBJ1-5
CDR3 DNA: TGTGCCAGCAGTCGGGATTTTAGCAATCAGCCCCAGCATTTT
CDR3 protein: CASSRDFSNQPQHF

clone size: -
V gene: TRBV6-2/TRBV6-3
D gene: TRBD2
J gene: TRBJ2-1
CDR3 DNA: TGTGCCAGCAGTTACCTGGGACTAGCGGGGGCCACTTACAATGAGCAGTTCTTC
CDR3 protein: CASSYLGLAGATYNEQFF

clone size: -
V gene: TRBV2
D gene: -
J gene: TRBJ1-2
CDR3 DNA: TGTGCCAGCAGTGAAAACCCGGGCTATGGCTACACCTTC
CDR3 protein: CASSENPGYGYTF

clone size: -
V gene: TRBV7-2
D gene: -
J gene: TRBJ2-2
CDR3 DNA: TGTGCCAGCAGCTTAGCTCGAGTCACCGGGGAGCTGTTTTTT
CDR3 protein: CASSLARVTGELFF

clone size: -
V gene: TRBV27
D gene: -
J gene: TRBJ2-1
CDR3 DNA: TGTGCCAGCAGGCTCCGACAGGCGTCAGGTGAGCAGTTCTTC
CDR3 protein: CASRLRQASGEQFF

clone size: -
V gene: TRBV3-1/TRBV3-2
D gene: -
J gene: TRBJ2-1
CDR3 DNA: TGTGCCAGCAGCCAAGATAGCCGGGGAGTCAATGAGCAGTTCTTC
CDR3 protein: CASSQDSRGVNEQFF

clone size: -
V gene: TRBV19
D gene: -
J gene: TRBJ2-1
CDR3 DNA: TGTGCCAGTAGCGGGAGAGGGCGCGGGCAGTTCTTC
CDR3 protein: CASSGRGRGQFF

clone size: few
V gene: TRBV19
D gene: -
J gene: TRBJ1-6
CDR3 DNA: TGTGCCAGTAGCCCTATGCGCACGAATTCACCCCTCCACTTT
CDR3 protein: CASSPMRTNSPLHF

clone size: -
V gene: TRBV7-2
D gene: -
J gene: TRBJ1-2
CDR3 DNA: TGTGCCAGCAGCTTATCCGAGGGAGGGGACTATGGCTACACCTTC
CDR3 protein: CASSLSEGGDYGYTF

clone size: -
V gene: TRBV5-1
D gene: -
J gene: TRBJ2-3
CDR3 DNA: TGCGCCAGCAACTCACGGACTACCTCCACAGATACGCAGTATTTT
CDR3 protein: CASNSRTTSTDTQYF

clone size: -
V gene: TRBV7-8
D gene: -
J gene: TRBJ2-7
CDR3 DNA: TGTGCCAGCAGCTCCCAGAAAACAGGGAGTTACGAGCAGTACTTC
CDR3 protein: CASSSQKTGSYEQYF

clone size: -
V gene: TRBV28
D gene: -
J gene: TRBJ2-7
CDR3 DNA: TGTGCCACCCGTGGGGCCCCCGAGCAGTACTTC
CDR3 protein: CATRGAPEQYF

clone size: few
V gene: TRBV19
D gene: TRBD1
J gene: TRBJ1-2
CDR3 DNA: TGTGCCAGTAGTACGGGACAGACAACTAACTATGGCTACACCTTC
CDR3 protein: CASSTGQTTNYGYTF

clone size: -
V gene: TRBV9
D gene: TRBD2
J gene: TRBJ2-3
CDR3 DNA: TGTGCCAGCAGCGTGGCCATAGGCATAGCGGGGGATACGCAGTATTTT
CDR3 protein: CASSVAIGIAGDTQYF

clone size: -
V gene: TRBV7-6
D gene: -
J gene: TRBJ2-1
CDR3 DNA: TGTGCCAGCAGCTCCTTCGGTCCTAGCTCCTACAATGAGCAGTTCTTC
CDR3 protein: CASSSFGPSSYNEQFF

clone size: -
V gene: TRBV5-1
D gene: -
J gene: TRBJ2-7
CDR3 DNA: TGCGCCAGCAGCTTGGTCCTAGGAGGGAGCTCCTACGAGCAGTACTTC
CDR3 protein: CASSLVLGGSSYEQYF

clone size: -
V gene: TRBV5-5
D gene: -
J gene: TRBJ2-1
CDR3 DNA: TGTGCCAGCAGCGACCGGGACAAGCTAAACAATGAGCAGTTCTTC
CDR3 protein: CASSDRDKLNNEQFF

clone size: -
V gene: TRBV18
D gene: TRBD1
J gene: TRBJ1-5
CDR3 DNA: TGTGCCAGCTCACCGCGACAGGGTGTAAGACAGCCCCAGCATTTT
CDR3 protein: CASSPRQGVRQPQHF

clone size: -
V gene: TRBV7-2
D gene: TRBD1
J gene: TRBJ2-7
CDR3 DNA: TGTGCCAGCAGCGTGGGGACAGGGGAAAATAGTGAGCAGTACTTC
CDR3 protein: CASSVGTGENSEQYF

clone size: -
V gene: TRBV28
D gene: -
J gene: TRBJ1-6
CDR3 DNA: TGTGCCAGCAGTTTTCACCAGGGAACCCTCAAATCACCCCTCCACTTT
CDR3 protein: CASSFHQGTLKSPLHF

clone size: few
V gene: TRBV7-2
D gene: -
J gene: TRBJ1-5
CDR3 DNA: TGTGCCAGCAGACTAAATCTGGACACCAATCAGCCCCAGCATTTT
CDR3 protein: CASRLNLDTNQPQHF

clone size: -
V gene: TRBV29-1
D gene: -
J gene: TRBJ1-4
CDR3 DNA: TGCAGCGTCCGAGGTACAACTAATGAAAAACTGTTTTTT
CDR3 protein: CSVRGTTNEKLFF

clone size: -
V gene: TRBV7-8
D gene: TRBD2
J gene: TRBJ2-1
CDR3 DNA: TGTGCCAGCAGCCCTAGACTAGCCGACTCCTACAATGAGCAGTTCTTC
CDR3 protein: CASSPRLADSYNEQFF

clone size: -
V gene: TRBV12-3/TRBV12-4
D gene: -
J gene: TRBJ1-1
CDR3 DNA: TGTGCCAGCACCCCCTCTTCCACAGGGAGAGCTTTCTTT
CDR3 protein: CASTPSSTGRAFF

clone size: few
V gene: TRBV4-1
D gene: -
J gene: TRBJ2-7
CDR3 DNA: TGCGCCAGCAGCCCGATCCTAAATTACGAGCAGTACTTC
CDR3 protein: CASSPILNYEQYF

clone size: -
V gene: TRBV4-2
D gene: -
J gene: TRBJ1-1
CDR3 DNA: TGTGCCAGCAGCCAAACGCCCATTCCACAGGTTGAAGGGGAGAACACTGAAGCTTTCTTT
CDR3 protein: CASSQTPIPQVEGENTEAFF

clone size: -
V gene: TRBV12-3/TRBV12-4
D gene: -
J gene: TRBJ1-1
CDR3 DNA: TGTGCCAGCAGTACCAGGCAGAACACTGAAGCTTTCTTT
CDR3 protein: CASSTRQNTEAFF

clone size: few
V gene: TRBV6-5
D gene: TRBD2
J gene: TRBJ2-1
CDR3 DNA: TGTGCCAGCAGTTTTGGGGGGGCTAGCGGGACTCAGTTCTTC
CDR3 protein: CASSFGGASGTQFF

clone size: -
V gene: TRBV11-2
D gene: -
J gene: TRBJ2-3
CDR3 DNA: TGTGCCAGCAGCCCCGAGATCACGGGTCCCAACACAGATACGCAGTATTTT
CDR3 protein: CASSPEITGPNTDTQYF

clone size: -
V gene: TRBV15
D gene: -
J gene: TRBJ2-1
CDR3 DNA: TGTGCCACCAGCAAGTGGAGGTACAATGAGCAGTTCTTC
CDR3 protein: CATSKWRYNEQFF

clone size: few
V gene: TRBV5-1
D gene: -
J gene: TRBJ2-2
CDR3 DNA: TGCGCCAGCAGTAAGGAGGGACTCACCACCGGGGAGCTGTTTTTT
CDR3 protein: CASSKEGLTTGELFF

clone size: -
V gene: TRBV4-2
D gene: -
J gene: TRBJ1-4
CDR3 DNA: TGTGCCAGCAGTCTCAGCGGTGGGGCAACTAATGAAAAACTGTTTTTT
CDR3 protein: CASSLSGGATNEKLFF